The present T cell receptor beta chain was sequenced within a study of blood T cell repertoires in COVID-19. Study in general: From the United States, Italy and Spain came samples of acute and convalescent COVID-19. The analysed material was cDNA or gDNA that came from T cells, B-cell-depleted T cells, or PBMCs.

The CDR3 runs to 13 residues. Germline V gene data show CDR1 as SGHKS and CDR2 as YYEKEE (reference sequence). V was pared by 1 base and J by 4 bases, with 6 bases between. TCRdb's table, derived via immunoSEQ multiplex PCR, lists solely in-frame clones and lacks some. The data show 200,000 to 250,000 clones, with 84% seen just once and 6.8% held by the top ten. The TCR was taken from a woman in her 40s who had recovered from COVID-19. The sample consisted of PBMCs or T cells enriched from blood (not recorded which). The gene calls are TRBV5-5 and TRBJ1-5; D ambiguous. CDR3 residues: CASSLWQNQPQHF. The CDR3 DNA is TGTGCCAGCAGCTTGTGGCAAAATCAGCCCCAGCATTTT. Full variable domain (remainder filled in from reference TRBV5-5 and TRBJ1-5): DAGVTQSPTHLIKTRGQQVTLRCSPISGHKSVSWYQQVLGQGPQFIFQYYEKEERGRGNFPDRFSARQFPNYSSELNVNALLLGDSALYLCASSLWQNQPQHFGDGTRLSIL.